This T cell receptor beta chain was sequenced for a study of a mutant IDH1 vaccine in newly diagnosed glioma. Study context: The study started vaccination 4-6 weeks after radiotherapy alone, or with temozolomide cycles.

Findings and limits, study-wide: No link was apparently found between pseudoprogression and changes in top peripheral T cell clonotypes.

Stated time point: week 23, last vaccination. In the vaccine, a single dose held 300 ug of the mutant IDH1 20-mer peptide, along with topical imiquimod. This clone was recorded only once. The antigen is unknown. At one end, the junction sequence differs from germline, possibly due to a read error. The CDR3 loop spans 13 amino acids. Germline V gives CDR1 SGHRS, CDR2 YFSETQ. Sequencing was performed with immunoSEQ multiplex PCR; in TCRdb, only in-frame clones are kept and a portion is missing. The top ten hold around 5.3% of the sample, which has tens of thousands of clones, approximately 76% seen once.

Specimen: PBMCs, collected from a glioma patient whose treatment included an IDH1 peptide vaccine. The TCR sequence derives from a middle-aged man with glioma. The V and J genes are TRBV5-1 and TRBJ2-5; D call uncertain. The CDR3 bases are TGCGCCAGCAGCTTGGCCGTCCAAGATACCCAGTACTTC. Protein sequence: CASSLAVQDTQYF.